What follows are 7 T cell receptor beta chains derived from one specimen sequenced in a study of CD8+ T cells in alopecia areata. In each case, RNA was isolated and then reverse transcribed into cDNA as the sequencing template. The data were produced by immunoSEQ multiplex PCR, yet TCRdb's version contains in-frame clones alone and is incomplete. Here the sample spans 35,000 to 45,000 clones, roughly 92% being singletons. Noted treatment: oral pan-JAK inhibitor, 5-10 mg twice daily. Sequenced here: CD8+ T cells sorted from blood, sampled at week 24, from a patient treated with tofacitinib. These receptor sequences come from a human donor with alopecia areata.

J is TRBJ2-2 and V is TRBV4-3; the D gene could be TRBD1 or TRBD2 (5 bases each). CDR3 size: 17 residues. Germline CDR1 and CDR2: LGHNA and YSLEER. V was trimmed by 0 bases and J by 3 bases, leaving 14 bases between them. The CDR3 sequence: CASSQDRGRGDTGELFF. The CDR3 bases are TGCGCCAGCAGCCAAGATCGGGGAAGAGGGGACACCGGGGAGCTGTTTTTT.

The rearrangement joins TRBV30 to TRBJ2-1; perhaps D is TRBD1 or TRBD2 (5 bases each). Per the germline V gene, CDR1 is GTSNPN and CDR2 is SVGIG (reference sequence). Between the trimmed V and J ends, which lost 4 bases and 2 bases, there was a span of 18 bases. The CDR3 length is 16 residues. The CDR3: CAWTPRWRGAYNEQFF. The DNA for the CDR3 is TGTGCCTGGACCCCTAGGTGGAGAGGGGCCTACAATGAGCAGTTCTTC.

This chain links TRBV7-2 with TRBJ2-7; D unresolved. The ends were cut back, 4 bases at V and 2 bases at J, with 9 bases in the middle. Germline-derived CDR1 and CDR2 are SGHTA and FQGNSA. The CDR3 runs to 13 residues. Written as DNA, the CDR3 is TGTGCCAGCAGCTCAGACGGAACCTACGAGCAGTACTTC. Protein: CASSSDGTYEQYF.

The chain recombines TRBV10-3 with TRBJ2-5; unclear D gene. The J call could be wrong; TRBJ2-7 is a better fit for the DNA end. Looked up from germline, CDR1 is ENHRY and CDR2 is SYGVKD. The length of the CDR3 is 14 residues. DNA of the CDR3: TGTGCCATCAGTGAACGGGCCTACTCCTACGAGCAGTACTTC. It is translated as CAISERAYSYEQYF.

The CDR3 region has the DNA TGTGCCAGCAGTGAGTCCACCGGGGATACGACCTACGAGCAGTACTTC. It translates to CASSESTGDTTYEQYF. The gene calls are TRBV2 and TRBJ2-7, with D possibly being TRBD2 (5 bases). This CDR3 has 16 amino acids. Germline V CDR1 and CDR2: SNHLY, FYNNEI. The V end lost 3 bases, the J end lost 2 bases, and 17 bases lay between the germline ends.

This clone was seen only a few times. The rearrangement joins TRBV29-1 to TRBJ2-7, with D perhaps matching TRBD2 (6 bases). Germline V gives CDR1 SQVTM, CDR2 ANQGSEA. The V end lost 0 bases, the J end lost 2 bases, and 14 bases lay between the germline ends. This CDR3 is built from 15 residues. CDR3 sequence: CSVEETGGATYEQYF. CDR3 nucleotide sequence: TGCAGCGTTGAAGAAACAGGCGGGGCTACCTACGAGCAGTACTTC.

The chain joins TRBV29-1 to TRBJ2-1; the match to TRBD2 covers 13 bases. Germline V lookup: CDR1 SQVTM, CDR2 ANQGSEA. CDR3 size: 15 residues. After removal of 6 bases from V and 4 bases from J, the junction contained 6 bases not matched to a gene. CDR3 amino acids: CSVAGTSGAYNEQFF. The CDR3 DNA sequence: TGCAGCGTCGCGGGGACTAGCGGGGCTTACAATGAGCAGTTCTTC.